This T cell receptor (beta chain) was observed in a study of identical twins. Study-level points and caveats: Twins showed weaker excess sharing in their beta out-of-frame sequences. Modelling approaches yielded underestimates of out-of-frame TCR alpha sharing between monozygotic twins.

MiXCR was run by TCRdb on the 5' RACE reads, yielding one entry per CDR3 protein. The sample contains 700,000 or so distinct CDR3 sequences, about 20% of which appear only once. Trimming removed 7 bases from V and 5 bases from J, with 17 bases in between. This CDR3 is 13 amino acids long. CDR1 is SQVTM, CDR2 ANQGSEA, per germline. A note on this clonotype: Its antigen is currently unknown.

These data are also associated with another study on T cells expressing NK-cell markers. As reported in that work: Just one sequenced donor of eight was HCMV-seronegative, while seven were seropositive. It is unclear if expanded NKG2C-expressing clones target HCMV antigens.

This chain links TRBV29-1 with TRBJ2-5; D unclear. Sequencing input: PBMCs. The TCR comes from a woman aged 18-30 years in good health. In nucleotides, the CDR3 is TGCAGCGGATCAGTAGAGCCTGGGGAGACCCAGTACTTC. This codes for CSGSVEPGETQYF.